This T cell receptor beta chain was profiled in a study of identical twins. Germline V gene data show CDR1 as SGDLS and CDR2 as YYNGEE. CDR3 size: 14 residues. Broader study findings: For zero-insertion analyses, partial confounding could come from invariant MAIT and iNKT cells. Twin pairs had excess sharing that was weaker in beta out-of-frame sequences. With monozygotic twins, out-of-frame TCR alpha sharing exceeded what models estimated.

A template switching step contributed a universal primer site, while unique molecular identifiers were present in the cDNA. TCRdb itself ran the 5' RACE reads through MiXCR, one entry per CDR3 protein. The sample holds some 1,700,000 distinct CDR3 sequences, 25% to 35% seen once. Comments on this clonotype: Its antigen remains unidentified. The junction and the germline gene differ at one end; a read error may be behind it.

The specimen sequenced was cord blood. The chain uses TRBV9 and TRBJ2-3; possibly TRBD1 or TRBD2 for D (5 bases each). The clonotype originates from a newborn girl in good health. CDR3 coding DNA: TGTGCCAGCAGCGTACGGGGATTCACAGGTACGCAGTATTTT. It yields the protein CASSVRGFTGTQYF. The full variable domain, in which reference TRBV9 and TRBJ2-3 provide the parts outside the CDR3, is DSGVTQTPKHLITATGQRVTLRCSPRSGDLSVYWYQQSLDQGLQFLIQYYNGEERAKGNILERFSAQQFPDLHSELNLSSLELGDSALYFCASSVRGFTGTQYFGPGTRLTVL.